This TCR beta chain was captured in a study of blood T cells in healthy people across ages. General observations from the study: Donors of long life had a larger count of naive CD4+ cells and greater diversity than aged donors.

This clonotype appeared a few times. Its target is unknown. The CDR3 totals 14 residues. The J segment lost 8 bases and the V segment lost 1 base, leaving 6 bases of the junction unmatched. Germline loops: CDR1 LGHDT, CDR2 YNNKEL (reference sequence). At least 6 million PBMCs were isolated per sample. The authors ran a second PCR of about 7 to 11 cycles using a sample-barcoded 5' primer and a J-beta primer mix. Every single cDNA molecule received a tag from a template-switch adaptor with 12 random nucleotides. TCRdb independently ran MiXCR on the 5' RACE reads; one entry per CDR3 protein. The repertoire has about 620,000 distinct CDR3 sequences, around 21% of them found once; the top ten carry around 3.4%.

Sequencing was carried out using blood. The V gene is TRBV3-1, the J gene TRBJ2-7; 9 bases fit TRBD2. The sequence was obtained from a man aged 65 to 79 in good health. CDR3 amino acids: CASSQVVAGAQQYF. The CDR3, as DNA: TGTGCCAGCAGCCAAGTAGTAGCGGGGGCACAGCAGTACTTC.